The present T cell receptor beta chain was sequenced within a study of shared clonotypes between healthy human individuals. Study-wide points: Estimated clonotype richness was generally higher in naive than memory subsets. Only blood underwent sampling, and tissue repertoires likely differ.

In the sorted-subset replicate PCRs, 150 to 200 ng DNA, 25,000 to 30,000 T cell genomes, was used. Method: immunoSEQ multiplex PCR; TCRdb's copy keeps in-frame clones and lacks some. The repertoire holds more than 900,000 clones, about 84% seen once, with around 0.6% in the top ten. In its sample, this clone was seen once. Its cognate antigen is unknown. The sample contains more than one DNA sequence encoding this CDR3. CDR1 is SGHRS and CDR2 is YFSETQ in the germline V gene. V shed 1 base and J shed 2 bases, with 9 bases lying between them. The CDR3 runs 14 residues. A CD45RA-negative memory subset and a CD45RA+ naive subset were separated from the CD4+ cells.

Sequencing was done on a sample of memory CD4+ T cells from PBMCs. Subset described: CD45RA-negative fraction. This sequence originates from a man aged 18 to 30 in good health. Some clones in this sample may be carry-over from other donors' samples. The rearrangement links TRBV5-1 to TRBJ2-5; D remains ambiguous. CDR3: CASSLSGTQETQYF. In DNA form, the CDR3 reads TGCGCCAGCAGCTTGTCAGGAACACAAGAGACCCAGTACTTC.